A selection of T cell receptor beta chains follows, all from one sample in a study of cytomegalovirus exposure and HLA in healthy donors. This table comes from immunoSEQ multiplex PCR, and its TCRdb copy is limited to in-frame clones, with some not included. The top ten clones hold approximately 6.6% of a sample with some 120,000 clones, roughly 9% of them seen once. Sequencing was done on a sample of PBMCs. The source of these receptors is a woman aged 40 to 55 in good health and CMV-seropositive. Each CDR3 is given with its conserved first and last residue. Each record gives: J gene, clone size, D gene, V gene, CDR3 protein, CDR3 DNA. D genes are given only for firm matches. A row's size may be missing; if present it is once, few, many or a size class.

J: TRBJ2-2; size: .; D: .; V: TRBV10-3; CDR3: CAISDPTRGGANTGELFF; DNA: TGTGCCATCAGTGACCCGACCAGGGGCGGCGCGAACACCGGGGAGCTGTTTTTT
J: TRBJ2-2; size: .; D: TRBD1; V: TRBV2; CDR3: CASRGTVNTGELFF; DNA: TGTGCCAGCAGAGGGACAGTAAACACCGGGGAGCTGTTTTTT
J: TRBJ2-3; size: few; D: TRBD2; V: TRBV5-1; CDR3: CASRRGLDTDTQYF; DNA: TGCGCCTCCCGCCGGGGACTAGACACAGATACGCAGTATTTT
J: TRBJ2-7; size: few; D: TRBD2; V: TRBV7-2; CDR3: CASSLYGGGAGEQYF; DNA: TGTGCCAGCAGCTTATACGGCGGGGGGGCGGGAGAGCAGTACTTC
J: TRBJ1-6; size: few; D: .; V: TRBV30; CDR3: CACPGSYNSPLHF; DNA: TGTGCCTGTCCAGGCTCCTATAATTCACCCCTCCACTTT
J: TRBJ1-5; size: few; D: TRBD1; V: TRBV7-6; CDR3: CASSLGQGVSQPQHF; DNA: TGTGCCAGCAGCTTAGGACAGGGGGTCTCTCAGCCCCAGCATTTT
J: TRBJ1-4; size: .; D: .; V: TRBV9; CDR3: CASSEGVGGEKLFF; DNA: TGTGCCAGCAGCGAGGGGGTGGGTGGAGAAAAACTGTTTTTT
J: TRBJ2-3; size: few; D: TRBD2; V: TRBV5-4; CDR3: CASSLLAGASTDTQYF; DNA: TGTGCCAGCAGCTTGCTAGCGGGAGCTAGCACAGATACGCAGTATTTT
J: TRBJ1-2; size: .; D: TRBD1; V: TRBV9; CDR3: CASSPTRGLGYGYTF; DNA: TGTGCCAGCAGCCCCACCAGGGGGCTCGGCTATGGCTACACCTTC
J: TRBJ2-7; size: .; D: TRBD1; V: TRBV7-9; CDR3: CASSHGTGSSVQYF; DNA: TGTGCCAGCAGCCACGGGACAGGGAGCTCCGTGCAGTACTTC
J: TRBJ2-7; size: few; D: .; V: TRBV30; CDR3: CAWTPWTGTYEQYF; DNA: TGTGCCTGGACACCCTGGACGGGAACCTACGAGCAGTACTTC
J: TRBJ2-1; size: few; D: .; V: TRBV10-3; CDR3: CAISDPSYIEQFF; DNA: TGTGCCATCAGTGACCCCAGTTACATTGAGCAGTTCTTC
J: TRBJ2-3; size: medium-sized; D: .; V: TRBV7-9; CDR3: CASSFTGADTQYF; DNA: TGTGCCAGCAGCTTCACAGGCGCAGATACGCAGTATTTT
J: TRBJ2-5; size: few; D: .; V: TRBV5-1; CDR3: CASSLVEEETQYF; DNA: TGCGCCAGCAGCTTGGTTGAGGAAGAGACCCAGTACTTC
J: TRBJ2-5; size: .; D: .; V: TRBV10-3; CDR3: CAISEFGTGDETQYF; DNA: TGTGCCATCAGTGAGTTTGGGACTGGCGACGAGACCCAGTACTTC
J: TRBJ2-2; size: .; D: .; V: TRBV10-3; CDR3: CAISEGGFPEELFF; DNA: TGTGCCATCAGTGAGGGGGGGTTTCCGGAGGAGCTGTTTTTT